This T cell receptor (beta chain) stems from a study of cytomegalovirus exposure and HLA in healthy donors. A multiplex PCR was run with 60 Vbeta primers and 13 Jbeta primers. TCRdb's copy holds only in-frame clones and misses some; the assay was immunoSEQ multiplex PCR. Counted here are fewer than 150,000 clones, 70% to 80% occurring once; the ten biggest clones make up 2% to 2.5%. Turning to this clone: The sample contains more than one DNA sequence encoding this CDR3.

This CDR3 is built from 14 residues. Germline V gives CDR1 SGHTA, CDR2 FQGNSA. Losses at the gene ends were 0 bases for V and 3 bases for J; bases not matched to a gene: 2. Sequenced: PBMCs. The clonotype was recovered from a man aged 30-40 years in good health and CMV-seronegative. The chain joins TRBV7-2 to TRBJ2-7, with TRBD2 matching 7 bases. CDR3 DNA: TGTGCCAGCAGCTTAGCCGGCGGGAGCTACGAGCAGTACTTC. Encoded protein: CASSLAGGSYEQYF.